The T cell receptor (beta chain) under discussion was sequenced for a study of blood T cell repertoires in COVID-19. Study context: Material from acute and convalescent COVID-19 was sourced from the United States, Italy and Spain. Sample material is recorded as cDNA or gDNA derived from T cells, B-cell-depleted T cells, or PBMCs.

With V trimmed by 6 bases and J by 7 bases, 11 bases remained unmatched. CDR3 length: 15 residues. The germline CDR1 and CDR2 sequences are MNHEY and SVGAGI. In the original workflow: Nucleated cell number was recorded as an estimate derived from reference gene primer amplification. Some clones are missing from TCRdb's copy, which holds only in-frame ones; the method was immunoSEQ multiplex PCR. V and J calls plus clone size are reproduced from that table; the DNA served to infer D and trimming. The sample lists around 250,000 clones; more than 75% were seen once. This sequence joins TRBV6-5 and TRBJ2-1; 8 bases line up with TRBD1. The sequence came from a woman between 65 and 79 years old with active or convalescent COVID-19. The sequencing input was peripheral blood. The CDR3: CASRHQGARANEQFF. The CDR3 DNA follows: TGTGCCAGCAGGCATCAGGGGGCGCGGGCGAATGAGCAGTTCTTC.